This T cell receptor beta chain was found in a study of cytotoxic CD8 clonotypes in ibrutinib-treated CLL. About the research overall: Response samples were obtained once patients had received a median approximately 11 months of treatment, range 6 to 36.

The method was immunoSEQ multiplex PCR; TCRdb's version includes in-frame clones alone and lacks a portion of them. The data show 40,000 or so clones, with roughly three quarters seen just once and about 13% held by the top ten. Germline V CDR1 and CDR2: MNHEY, SVGAGI. Trimming removed 2 bases from V and 4 bases from J; junction bases left unmatched: 7. This CDR3 has 15 residues. The rearrangement uses TRBV6-5 and TRBJ2-7, with 8 positions matching TRBD1. Sequences were derived from PBMCs, sampled after 12 months of ibrutinib treatment. This TCR came from a human donor with chronic lymphocytic leukemia. CDR3 sequence: CASSYVQGAAYEQYF. In nucleotides, the CDR3 is TGTGCCAGCAGTTACGTTCAGGGGGCAGCGTACGAGCAGTACTTC.